These 27 T cell receptor beta chains were sequenced from one sample in a study of blood T cell repertoires in COVID-19. Clones were read by immunoSEQ multiplex PCR, and TCRdb kept only the in-frame ones, dropping some. Among about 200,000 clones, roughly 90% were seen once, and the ten largest hold over 15%. The sequenced sample consisted of peripheral blood. Receptors were obtained from a man aged 50-60 years with COVID-19, enrolled during active disease.

The V call is TRBV6-1, the J call TRBJ1-3; tentatively, D is TRBD1 (5 bases). The V gene lost 1 base and the J gene lost 2 bases, with 6 bases spanning the gap. The length of the CDR3 is 14 residues. The germline gives CDR1 MNHNS, CDR2 SASEGT. CDR3 in DNA: TGTGCCAGCAGTGAAGGGGGGGCTGGAAACACCATATATTTT. This codes for CASSEGGAGNTIYF.

The chain has TRBV7-9 and TRBJ1-5; D gene uncertain. This CDR3 region has 12 residues. Looked up from germline, CDR1 is SEHNR and CDR2 is FQNEAQ (reference sequence). The ends were cut back, 3 bases at V and 5 bases at J, with 5 bases in the middle. In DNA form, the CDR3 reads TGTGCCAGCAGCTTTGCGGATCAGCCCCAGCATTTT. Translated: CASSFADQPQHF.

V is TRBV24-1 and J is TRBJ2-2; D may be TRBD2 (6 bases). CDR1 and CDR2 (germline): KGHDR, SFDVKD. The CDR3 runs 15 residues. The V end was cut by 3 bases, the J end by 2 bases, with 9 bases between. As DNA, the CDR3 is TGTGCCACCAGTGATGGGGGGTATAACACCGGGGAGCTGTTTTTT. Translating gives CATSDGGYNTGELFF.

The V and J genes are TRBV15 and TRBJ2-7; D possibly corresponds to TRBD1 (5 bases). This CDR3 comprises 14 residues. The V end was cut by 1 base, the J end by 2 bases, with 9 bases between. The germline gives CDR1 LNHNV, CDR2 YYDKDF (reference sequence). The CDR3 DNA reads as TGTGCCACCAGCAGAGTGGGGCGGACCTACGAGCAGTACTTC. It codes for CATSRVGRTYEQYF. Full variable domain (rest looked up from reference TRBV15 and TRBJ2-7): DAMVIQNPRYQVTQFGKPVTLSCSQTLNHNVMYWYQQKSSQAPKLLFHYYDKDFNNEADTPDNFQSRRPNTSFCFLDIRSPGLGDTAMYLCATSRVGRTYEQYFGPGTRLTVT.

This chain joins TRBV18 and TRBJ2-7; 8 nucleotides agree with TRBD1. The ends lost 3 bases at V and 6 bases at J; junction bases unmatched: 10. This CDR3 has 15 residues. CDR1 KGHSH and CDR2 LQKENI come from the germline V gene. The CDR3 bases are TGTGCCAGCTCACCTATCGGGACAGGTGGGATCGAGCAGTACTTC. Amino acids: CASSPIGTGGIEQYF.

This chain links TRBV10-1 with TRBJ2-2; weak D call: TRBD2 (5 bases). Trimming stripped 8 bases from V and 3 bases from J, with 16 bases between. Germline V gene data show CDR1 as WNHNN and CDR2 as SYGVQD (reference sequence). This CDR3 is 15 amino acids long. The CDR3 DNA reads as TGCGCCAGCCCCGAGAGGGCGGGTGACACCGGGGAGCTGTTTTTT. The encoded protein is CASPERAGDTGELFF.

This chain uses TRBV6-2 or TRBV6-3 with TRBJ1-5; the match to TRBD1 covers 8 bases. V dropped 0 bases and J dropped 6; count of bases not matched to a gene: 4. The CDR3 consists of 15 residues. Germline CDR1 and CDR2: MNHEY and SVGEGT. CDR3 residues: CASSYSMTGAQPQHF. The CDR3, as DNA: TGTGCCAGCAGTTACTCGATGACAGGGGCTCAGCCCCAGCATTTT.

The chain employs TRBV29-1 and TRBJ2-3; D call uncertain. V dropped 7 bases and J dropped 6 bases, with 8 bases sitting between them. This CDR3 has 10 amino acids. Germline V gives CDR1 SQVTM, CDR2 ANQGSEA. CDR3 in DNA: TGCAGCGGAGGTAGTGATACGCAGTATTTT. This sequence encodes CSGGSDTQYF.

DNA of the CDR3: TGCGCCAGCAGCCCCCTCGGCGGGAGAGGGGGCACCGGGGAGCTGTTTTTT. This codes for CASSPLGGRGGTGELFF. V gene TRBV5-1 combines with J gene TRBJ2-2; weak D call: TRBD2 (7 bases). The CDR3 length is 17 residues. Between the trimmed V and J ends, which lost 4 bases and 4 bases, there was a span of 20 bases. CDR1 SGHRS and CDR2 YFSETQ come from the germline V gene.

The V call is TRBV19, the J call TRBJ2-6, with D possibly matching TRBD2 (5 bases). Germline CDR1 reads LNHDA; CDR2 reads SQIVND (reference sequence). This CDR3 is built from 13 residues. V lost 5 bases to trimming and J lost 4 bases, with 6 bases between them. CDR3 sequence: CASSGSGANVLTF. Written as DNA, the CDR3 is TGTGCCAGTAGTGGGAGCGGGGCCAACGTCCTGACTTTC.

The chain combines TRBV27 with TRBJ2-7, with 9 bases identical to TRBD1. V dropped 8 bases and J dropped 2; count of bases not matched to a gene: 4. Germline CDR1 MNHEY, CDR2 SMNVEV (reference sequence). The CDR3 spans 13 residues. The CDR3 here is CASSDRGPYEQYF. The CDR3 DNA sequence: TGTGCCAGCTCGGACAGGGGACCCTACGAGCAGTACTTC.

J is TRBJ2-7 and V is TRBV7-9; no clear D. Germline-derived CDR1 and CDR2 are SEHNR and FQNEAQ (reference sequence). The ends were cut back, 7 bases at V and 0 bases at J, with 10 bases in the middle. The CDR3 is made up of 13 amino acids. The CDR3 loop reads CASTSENSYEQYF. CDR3 DNA sequence: TGTGCCAGCACCAGCGAGAACTCCTACGAGCAGTACTTC.

The table lists this clone with a count of one. The V call is TRBV6-2 or TRBV6-3, the J call TRBJ2-7, with TRBD2 identical over 9 bases. Germline trimming cut 0 bases from V and 0 bases from J; bases unmatched to any gene: 3. The length of the CDR3 is 16 residues. Germline V gives CDR1 MNHEY, CDR2 SVGEGT. CDR3 coding DNA: TGTGCCAGCAGTTACTCTTGGACTAGCGACTCCTACGAGCAGTACTTC. Amino acid sequence: CASSYSWTSDSYEQYF.

This chain links TRBV6-6 with TRBJ2-5, with 8 nucleotides matching TRBD2. V dropped 5 bases and J dropped 5; count of bases not matched to a gene: 16. The CDR3 consists of 17 residues. Germline V gene data show CDR1 as MNHNY and CDR2 as SVGAGI (reference sequence). The DNA of the CDR3 is TGTGCCAGCAGTCCCCCCCTGGGACTAGAATTCGGGGAGACCCAGTACTTC. Translation gives CASSPPLGLEFGETQYF.

The CDR3 reads CASSQDRGGQLNSYEQYF. CDR3 coding DNA: TGCGCCAGCAGCCAAGATCGGGGGGGGCAGCTAAACTCCTACGAGCAGTACTTC. The chain links TRBV4-3 to TRBJ2-7; 8 positions match TRBD2. In germline, CDR1 is LGHNA, CDR2 YSLEER. V gave up 0 bases and J gave up 0 bases; unmatched junction bases: 10. The CDR3 length is 18 residues.

This clone was seen once. The chain uses TRBV6-4 and TRBJ2-3; 13 bases agree with TRBD2. Germline-derived CDR1 and CDR2 are MRHNA and SNTAGT. This CDR3 has 15 amino acids. V trimming: 3 bases; J trimming: 4 bases; junction bases outside the gene matches: 1. In nucleotides, the CDR3 is TGTGCCAGCAGTGAACTAGCGGGGGGGTCAGATACGCAGTATTTT. Translation gives CASSELAGGSDTQYF.

The V call is TRBV7-9, the J call TRBJ2-2; 8 bases agree with TRBD2. The V segment lost 5 bases and the J segment 4 bases; nucleotides outside the gene matches: 9. The CDR3 contains 16 residues. Germline-derived CDR1 and CDR2 are SEHNR and FQNEAQ (reference sequence). CDR3 residues: CASSPVGLASTGELFF. In DNA, the CDR3 is TGTGCCAGCAGCCCAGTCGGACTAGCCTCCACCGGGGAGCTGTTTTTT. Variable domain in full (rest from reference TRBV7-9 and TRBJ2-2): DTGVSQNPRHKITKRGQNVTFRCDPISEHNRLYWYRQTLGQGPEFLTYFQNEAQLEKSRLLSDRFSAERPKGSFSTLEIQRTEQGDSAMYLCASSPVGLASTGELFFGEGSRLTVL.

This chain links TRBV12-5 with TRBJ2-5; 7 bases are a match to TRBD2. The length of the CDR3 is 13 residues. J lost 5 bases, V lost 4 bases, and 4 bases had no gene match. Germline V gene sequence: CDR1 LGHNT, CDR2 FRNRAP. CDR3 in amino acids: CASGSSGMETQYF. For the CDR3, the DNA is TGTGCTAGTGGTTCGAGCGGGATGGAGACCCAGTACTTC.

This clone has only one observation. CDR3 DNA: TGTGCCAGCAGCTTAGGACGGGGGACTAGCGGCACAGATACGCAGTATTTT. Translated: CASSLGRGTSGTDTQYF. The genes are TRBV7-6 and TRBJ2-3, with 10 bases fitting TRBD2. The CDR3 extends over 17 amino acids. With V trimmed by 1 base and J by 1 base, 5 bases remained unmatched. Germline CDR1 is SGHVS and CDR2 is FNYEAQ.

CDR3 nucleotide sequence: TGTGCCAGCAGTGAACAGGGGACCCACGAGCAGTACTTC. It encodes CASSEQGTHEQYF. The V gene is TRBV6-1, the J gene TRBJ2-7; possibly TRBD1 for D (6 bases). The CDR3 extends over 13 amino acids. The V gene's germline CDR1 is MNHNS and CDR2 SASEGT. Trimming removed 2 bases at V and 5 bases at J, with 10 bases between.

The chain is built from TRBV3-1 (or the pseudogene TRBV3-2) and TRBJ1-2; D is perhaps TRBD1 (5 bases). This CDR3 is 15 amino acids long. Germline V CDR1 and CDR2: LGHDT, YNNKEL (reference sequence). V dropped 1 base and J dropped 7 bases, with 16 bases sitting between them. The CDR3 coding sequence is TGTGCCAGCAGCCAAGGTATGGGGCCCCCTATTGGCTACACCTTC. This sequence encodes CASSQGMGPPIGYTF.

The V gene is TRBV7-2, the J gene TRBJ2-5; D perhaps matches TRBD2 (7 bases). CDR3 length: 15 residues. The germline V gene encodes CDR1 SGHTA and CDR2 FQGNSA. Trimming left V 2 bases short and J 5 bases short, with 15 bases between. The CDR3, as DNA: TGTGCCAGCAGCTTAATGGGGGGGGCCGGGGAGACCCAGTACTTC. It codes for CASSLMGGAGETQYF.

This chain links TRBV7-2 with TRBJ2-3; a weak D match, TRBD2 (6 bases). The V and J ends lost 5 bases and 2 bases respectively, with 14 bases between them. Germline values: CDR1 SGHTA, CDR2 FQGNSA. The CDR3 is 15 amino acids. CDR3 in amino acids: CASSATSSNTDTQYF. The DNA for the CDR3 is TGTGCCAGCAGCGCTACTAGCTCAAACACAGATACGCAGTATTTT.

This rearrangement joins TRBV2 to TRBJ2-5; 7 bases line up with TRBD2. CDR3 length: 14 amino acids. Trimming at V came to 4 bases and at J to 5 bases, leaving 7 bases not matched to a gene. Germline CDR1 SNHLY, CDR2 FYNNEI. The CDR3 reads CASSARKGGETQYF. In nucleotides, the CDR3 is TGTGCCAGCAGTGCCAGGAAGGGAGGGGAGACCCAGTACTTC.

The chain recombines TRBV4-3 with TRBJ1-2; D is possibly TRBD1 (6 bases). Germline V gene sequence: CDR1 LGHNA, CDR2 YSLEER. Trimming cost V 0 bases and J 1 base, with 12 bases left between them. The CDR3 runs 16 residues. CDR3: CASSQDWRQDNYGYTF. For the CDR3, the DNA is TGCGCCAGCAGCCAAGATTGGCGACAGGATAACTATGGCTACACCTTC.

The chain couples TRBV18 to TRBJ2-1; 11 bases align to TRBD2. This CDR3 has 18 residues. Trimming cost V 6 bases and J 0 bases; bases outside gene matches: 10. CDR1 is KGHSH, CDR2 LQKENI, per germline. The CDR3 loop is CASSPDLAGGLSYNEQFF. The DNA for the CDR3 is TGTGCCAGCTCGCCGGATTTAGCGGGAGGGCTCTCCTACAATGAGCAGTTCTTC.

This clone was seen only once. The V and J genes are TRBV5-4 and TRBJ2-5; 9 bases agree with TRBD2. Germline V gene data show CDR1 as SGHNT and CDR2 as YYREEE (reference sequence). This CDR3 has 15 residues. The ends lost 1 base at V and 4 bases at J; junction bases unmatched: 5. The CDR3 region is CASSLMAGGLETQYF. In nucleotides, the CDR3 is TGTGCCAGCAGCTTGATGGCGGGAGGGCTAGAGACCCAGTACTTC.